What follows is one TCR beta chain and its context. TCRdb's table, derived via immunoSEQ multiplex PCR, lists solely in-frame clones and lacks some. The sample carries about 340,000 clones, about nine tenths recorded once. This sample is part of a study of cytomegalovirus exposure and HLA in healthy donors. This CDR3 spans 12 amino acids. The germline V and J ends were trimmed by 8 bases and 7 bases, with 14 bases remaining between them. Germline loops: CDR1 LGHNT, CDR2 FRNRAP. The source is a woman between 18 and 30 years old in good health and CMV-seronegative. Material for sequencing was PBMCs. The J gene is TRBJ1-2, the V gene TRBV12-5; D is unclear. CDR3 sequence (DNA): TGTGCTAGTTCGGCGAGGAGCTTTGGCTACACCTTC. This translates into CASSARSFGYTF.